What follows describes a single TCR beta chain. The data originate from a study of blood T cell repertoires in COVID-19. The overall study: Some COVID-19 samples were acute and others convalescent; all came from the United States, Italy and Spain. In each case, the material was cDNA or gDNA derived from T cells, B-cell-depleted T cells, or PBMCs.

Cohorts were assigned according to the clinical history that participants reported. Recovered status in Cohort 3 required two negative PCRs, clearance, or symptom resolution. Assay: immunoSEQ multiplex PCR; the TCRdb copy retains only in-frame clones and omits some. The profile shows roughly 180,000 clones, over 75% of them singletons. Germline values: CDR1 MNHEY, CDR2 SVGEGT. The length of the CDR3 is 18 residues. V shed 4 bases, J shed 2 bases, and the junction held 10 bases outside the gene matches. The origin of this receptor is a man aged 45-65 years who had recovered from COVID-19. Sequencing was done on a sample of PBMCs or T cells enriched from blood (not recorded which). This chain links TRBV6-2 or TRBV6-3 with TRBJ2-3, with 12 bases fitting TRBD2. The CDR3, as DNA: TGTGCCAGCAGTTTCCCCCAGACTAGCGGGGGCCTCACAGATACGCAGTATTTT. It translates to CASSFPQTSGGLTDTQYF.